This record concerns one T cell receptor (beta chain) sequence. Germline is not matched at one junction end, which may reflect a read error. This sample was included in a study of follicular helper T cells after annual influenza vaccination. Stated time point: 2014-2015 season, pre-vaccination. Donors with HIV/AIDS, active malignancy, immunomodulators or active illness were excluded. Each time point used about 35 to 100 mL of blood. Method: immunoSEQ multiplex PCR; TCRdb's copy keeps in-frame clones and lacks some. The sample holds roughly 14,000 clones, about four fifths seen once. Germline V gene sequence: CDR1 MDHEN, CDR2 SYDVKM. This CDR3 has 13 residues.

Sample: CXCR5- memory CD4+ T cells sorted from blood, taken on the day of influenza vaccination. This TCR came from an adult who received the influenza vaccine. The V call is TRBV28, the J call TRBJ1-2; D unclear. CDR3 coding DNA: TGTGTCAGCAGTTTGGCAGGTCCTTGGGGCTACACCTTC. It translates to CVSSLAGPWGYTF.